A selection of T cell receptor beta chains follows, all from one sample in a study of tumor and adjacent non-tumor tissue in lung cancer. TCRdb called the multiplex PCR reads again in MiXCR, with one record for every CDR3 protein. The sample shows some 68,000 distinct CDR3 sequences, 76% of them seen only once. The sequencing input was distant non-tumor lung tissue. These receptors were taken from a man aged 55-75 years with non-small cell lung cancer. The CDR3 runs from the conserved cysteine through the conserved F or W. The D gene is left open where the match is weak. Rows give clone size only sometimes, using once, few, many, or a class for an expanded clone.

TRBD2	few	TRBV5-6	16	TRBJ2-1	TGTGCCAGCAGCCTTTATGGGGGAGCGGGATACAATGAGCAGTCCTTC	CASSLYGGAGYNEQSF
NA	NA	TRBV6-1	13	TRBJ2-1	TGTGCCCGCAAACTCGGACGGCCCGGTGAGCAGTTCTTC	CARKLGRPGEQFF
TRBD2	NA	TRBV7-9	15	TRBJ2-5	TGTGCCAGCAGCTCAGCAGCGGGAGGCCAAGAGACCCAGTACTTC	CASSSAAGGQETQYF
NA	NA	TRBV29-1	15	TRBJ1-4	TGCAGCGCCCGACGGAGGAGTGTTTCTAATGAAAAACTGTTTTTT	CSARRRSVSNEKLFF
NA	NA	TRBV6-6	17	TRBJ2-7	TGTGCCAGCAGTCCAGGGGTTAGGGTAGCGGCAAGGAACGAGCAGTATTTC	CASSPGVRVAARNEQYF
NA	many	TRBV28	17	TRBJ1-1	TGTGCCAGCAAATCAACCGGTTGGGGGGGAGTCAACACTGAAGCTTTCTTT	CASKSTGWGGVNTEAFF
NA	many	TRBV28	11	TRBJ2-7	TGTGCCAGCACACAGGGTGGCGAGCAGTACTTC	CASTQGGEQYF
NA	NA	TRBV6-5	12	TRBJ1-2	TGTGCCAGCATGACCGGGGCGCGTGGCTGCACCTTC	CASMTGARGCTF
NA	NA	TRBV29-1	13	TRBJ2-5	TGCAGCGTAGCGGACGGATGCCAGGAGACCCAGTACTTC	CSVADGCQETQYF
NA	NA	TRBV5-5	15	TRBJ2-3	TGTGCCATCAGCCGGTGGGGAGAACGGCCAAATACGCAGTATTTT	CAISRWGERPNTQYF
NA	few	TRBV10-2	13	TRBJ2-7	TGCGCCACCAGTGGCGGCAGGGGCAACAAGCAGTACTTC	CATSGGRGNKQYF
TRBD2	NA	TRBV28	14	TRBJ2-7	TGTGTCAGCAGTTCCTTAGCGGGAGTCTACGAGCAGTACTTC	CVSSSLAGVYEQYF
TRBD2	NA	TRBV29-1	18	TRBJ2-1	TGCAGCGTCCCCGGGATAGGGCAAACTAGCGGGAGCTTAACTGAACAGTTCTTC	CSVPGIGQTSGSLTEQFF
TRBD1	NA	TRBV11-1	15	TRBJ2-7	TGTGTCAACAACTTAGACCAGGGGGACCGCTACAAGCAGTACTTC	CVNNLDQGDRYKQYF
NA	NA	TRBV6-5	14	TRBJ2-3	TGTGTCAGCCGCCCGGGGCTTAGCACAGATACGCAGTATTTT	CVSRPGLSTDTQYF
NA	NA	TRBV7-2	15	TRBJ2-4	TGTGCCAGCAGCTTAGACGGGACGGCCAAAAACATTCAGTACTTC	CASSLDGTAKNIQYF
NA	many	TRBV28	15	TRBJ2-7	TGTGCCAGCAGTTTTCATCAGGGGAGGTATTACGAGCAGTACTTC	CASSFHQGRYYEQYF
NA	NA	TRBV6-5	14	TRBJ2-3	TGTGCCAGCCACCCGGGGGATAGCACAGATACGCAGTATTTT	CASHPGDSTDTQYF
NA	NA	TRBV14	16	TRBJ2-7	TGTCCCAGTAGCCAATCCGAGCTGGTAGTTGGGGGCGAACAGTACTTC	CPSSQSELVVGGEQYF
NA	NA	TRBV10-2	15	TRBJ2-1	TGCGCGAGCAGTGATGGGACAAACTCCTTCAATGAGCAGTTCTTC	CASSDGTNSFNEQFF
NA	NA	TRBV6-6	12	TRBJ2-7	TGTACCAGCACGGAGGGGGGATACGAGCAGTACTTC	CTSTEGGYEQYF
NA	NA	TRBV10-3	12	TRBJ2-1	TGTGCCGCGGATAGCGCTTACAGTGAGCAGTTCTTC	CAADSAYSEQFF
NA	few	TRBV28	16	TRBJ2-3	TGTGTCAGCAGTTGGGTTAGCGATGAGGAGGGAGATACGCAGTATTTT	CVSSWVSDEEGDTQYF
TRBD2	NA	TRBV24-1	17	TRBJ2-1	TGTCCCACCAGTGATTGGGGGACTAGCGGGAGTATGAATGAGCAGTTCTTC	CPTSDWGTSGSMNEQFF
TRBD1	NA	TRBV6-1	18	TRBJ2-7	TGTGCCAACAGGGTCATCACAACAGACAGGGGGGGGAACTACGAGCAGTACTTC	CANRVITTDRGGNYEQYF
NA	NA	TRBV6-1	13	TRBJ1-1	TGTGCCAGCGCCACAGGACAGAACACTGAGGCTTTCTTT	CASATGQNTEAFF
NA	NA	TRBV20-1	14	TRBJ2-5	TGCAGTGCTAGCCGCAGAGGTCCGACAGAGATCCAGTACTTC	CSASRRGPTEIQYF
NA	NA	TRBV28	16	TRBJ1-5	TGTGCCAGCAGTATCTCCCCGGACGGGGGCAATCAGCCACAGCATTTT	CASSISPDGGNQPQHF
NA	NA	TRBV24-1	13	TRBJ2-1	TGTGCCACCAGTGGACAGGCGTGCGATGAGCAGTTCTTC	CATSGQACDEQFF
TRBD1	NA	TRBV11-3	15	TRBJ2-7	TGTGCCAACGGCCCCCAGGGACAGGGGGCTCGGGAGCAGTACTTC	CANGPQGQGAREQYF
NA	medium-sized	TRBV4-2	15	TRBJ2-5	TGTGCCAGCAGCCAAGATCGGGGGGCGCGGGAGACCCAGTACTTC	CASSQDRGARETQYF
NA	NA	TRBV6-6	11	TRBJ2-1	TGTGCCAGCAGTCCCCACTACGAGCAGTTCTTC	CASSPHYEQFF
NA	once	TRBV6-2/TRBV6-3	17	TRBJ2-1	TGTGCCAGCAGGTACAATATACGCGGGTGTTTCCCCCCCGAGCAGTTCTTC	CASRYNIRGCFPPEQFF
TRBD1	NA	TRBV29-1	16	TRBJ2-2	TGCAGCATTGTTGTCCGGGACAGAACGGACACCGGGGAGCTGTTTTTT	CSIVVRDRTDTGELFF
NA	few	TRBV20-1	11	TRBJ2-3	TGCAGTGCGAAAAGCACAGATACGCTGTATTTT	CSAKSTDTLYF
NA	NA	TRBV6-1	14	TRBJ2-7	TGTGCCAGCAGTGAAACCCTGGGCTTCTGCGAGCAGTACTTC	CASSETLGFCEQYF
NA	many	TRBV7-8	14	TRBJ2-1	TGTGCCAGCAGCTACGGGCGTACCTACAATGAGCAGTTCTTC	CASSYGRTYNEQFF
TRBD2	NA	TRBV11-2	19	TRBJ2-1	TGTGCCAGCAGTTCATGGACTAGCGGGAGTCCCCTGGAATGTAATGAGCAGTTCTTC	CASSSWTSGSPLECNEQFF
NA	NA	TRBV6-5	12	TRBJ1-1	TGTGCCGGCAGTTCTCCCGTTCACGAAGCTTTCTTT	CAGSSPVHEAFF
NA	NA	TRBV4-1	15	TRBJ2-4	TGCGCCAGCAGGCGAGAGCATGCGACAGACAACATTCAGTACTTC	CASRREHATDNIQYF
TRBD2	NA	TRBV11-3	15	TRBJ2-1	TGTGCCAGCAGCCGGGGAGCGGGAGGTGGCAATAAGCAGTTCTTC	CASSRGAGGGNKQFF
TRBD1	NA	TRBV4-2	18	TRBJ1-1	TGTGCCAGCAGCATCCCGGACCAGGGGGCGCGGGGGAACACTGAAGCTTTATTT	CASSIPDQGARGNTEALF
NA	once	TRBV4-2	16	TRBJ2-6	TGTGCCAGCAGCCAAGAAGCCCTCTATGGGGCCAACGTCCTGAGTTTC	CASSQEALYGANVLSF
TRBD2	NA	TRBV20-1	14	TRBJ2-5	TGCAGTGCGGACATGGCTAGCGGGGCGGAGGCCCAGTACTTC	CSADMASGAEAQYF
NA	NA	TRBV9	16	TRBJ2-2	TGTGCGAGTACTAGGGGGAATAGCCGGGGCACCGGGGAGCTGTTTTTT	CASTRGNSRGTGELFF
TRBD2	NA	TRBV29-1	18	TRBJ2-1	TGCAGCATCCCCAGGACAGAGCAAACTAGCGGGAGCTTAAATGAGCAGTTCTTC	CSIPRTEQTSGSLNEQFF
NA	NA	TRBV4-1	15	TRBJ2-3	TGCGCCAGCAGCCTCCTAACGGGAACCACATATACGCAGTATTTT	CASSLLTGTTYTQYF
TRBD1	NA	TRBV5-6	14	TRBJ1-5	TGCGCCGGAAGAGCGGGACAGGGTTATCAGCCCCAGCATTTT	CAGRAGQGYQPQHF
TRBD2	medium-sized	TRBV6-7	13	TRBJ2-4	TGTGCCAGCTACGGACTAGGTTGGAACATTCAGTACTTC	CASYGLGWNIQYF
NA	NA	TRBV4-2	14	TRBJ2-5	TGTGCCAGCAGCCTAGGCCGGCACGAGGGGACCCATTACTTC	CASSLGRHEGTHYF
NA	few	TRBV28	12	TRBJ1-1	TGTGTCAGCAAACCAGACGGGTTTGAAGCTTTCTTT	CVSKPDGFEAFF
TRBD2	many	TRBV5-1	15	TRBJ2-5	TGCGCCAGCAGCGCGACTAGCGGGAGTGGTGAGACCCAGTACTTC	CASSATSGSGETQYF
NA	few	TRBV29-1	13	TRBJ1-4	TGCAGCGCGCTTACCGGGACCTCCGTGGAACTGTTTTTT	CSALTGTSVELFF
TRBD2	NA	TRBV6-1	15	TRBJ2-3	TGTGTCAGTAGTGTCACTAGCGGGAGTGGAGATACGCAGTATTTT	CVSSVTSGSGDTQYF